This T cell receptor beta chain was documented in a study of blood T cell repertoires in COVID-19. Study summary: Donors in the United States, Italy and Spain gave samples during acute or convalescent COVID-19. PBMCs, B-cell-depleted T cells, or T cells provided the cDNA or gDNA that made up the material.

Authors' analysis steps: Amplifying reference gene primers gave estimates of nucleated cell counts. Sequencing used immunoSEQ multiplex PCR; TCRdb keeps in-frame clones, though not all of them. V and J calls and clone size are those listed in that table; D and trimming were worked out from the DNA. The sample yields roughly 160,000 clones, roughly 84% seen once. Study members were between roughly 18 and 89 years old and lived in roughly 24 US regions. This CDR3 contains 14 residues. Germline V lookup: CDR1 LGHDT, CDR2 YNNKEL (reference sequence). Trimming stripped 5 bases from V and 7 bases from J, with 17 bases between.

This chain links TRBV3-1 (or the pseudogene TRBV3-2) with TRBJ1-1; D unresolved. The receptor was derived from a woman aged 45-60 years who had recovered from COVID-19. The material sequenced was PBMCs or T cells enriched from blood (not recorded which). The CDR3 region is CASSFRRGFGEAFF. As DNA, the CDR3 is TGTGCCAGCAGCTTCAGGCGGGGATTCGGTGAAGCTTTCTTT.